The T cell receptor (beta chain) described here comes from a study of OX40 agonist ivuxolimab in advanced cancers. Trimming removed 2 bases from V and 4 bases from J, with 2 bases in between. Germline loops: CDR1 GTSNPN, CDR2 SVGIG (reference sequence). The CDR3 length is 10 residues. Method: immunoSEQ multiplex PCR; TCRdb's copy keeps in-frame clones and lacks some. The sample has about 100,000 clones, 75% to 90% seen once. V gene TRBV30 combines with J gene TRBJ1-1; D remains ambiguous. The material sequenced was CD4+ or CD8+ T cells sorted from blood, taken in a trial of the OX40 agonist ivuxolimab. The sequence derives from an adult with an advanced solid tumor such as melanoma, head and neck, liver or kidney cancer. CDR3 nucleotide sequence: TGTGCCTGGAGTACCACTGAAGCTTTCTTT. Translated: CAWSTTEAFF. Full variable domain (outside the CDR3, taken from reference TRBV30 and TRBJ1-1): SQTIHQWPATLVQPVGSPLSLECTVEGTSNPNLYWYRQAAGRGLQLLFYSVGIGQISSEVPQNLSASRPQDRQFILSSKKLLLSDSGFYLCAWSTTEAFFGQGTRLTVV.